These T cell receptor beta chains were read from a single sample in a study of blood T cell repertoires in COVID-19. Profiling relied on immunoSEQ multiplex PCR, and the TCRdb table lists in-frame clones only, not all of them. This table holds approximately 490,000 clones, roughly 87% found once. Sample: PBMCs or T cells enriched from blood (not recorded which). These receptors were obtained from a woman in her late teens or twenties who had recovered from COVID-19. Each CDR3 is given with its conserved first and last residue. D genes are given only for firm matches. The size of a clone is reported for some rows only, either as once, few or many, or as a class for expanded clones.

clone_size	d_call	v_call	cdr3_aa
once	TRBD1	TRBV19	CASRQGAHEQYF
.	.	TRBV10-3	CAISETGMRNSPLHF
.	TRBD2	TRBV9	CASSPRGTPRGTQYF
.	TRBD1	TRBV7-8	CASSPPGTVYSPLHF
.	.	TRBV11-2	CASSLEGAGLIQETQYF
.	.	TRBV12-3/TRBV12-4	CASSFTVNQPQHF
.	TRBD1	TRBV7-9	CASSLRGGGELDGYTF
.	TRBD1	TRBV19	CASTGTVNEKLFF
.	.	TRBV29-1	CSASGVRSSYNEQFF
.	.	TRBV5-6	CASSLGGLGTEAFF
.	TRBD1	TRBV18	CASSTLLSHGTGLGEQFF
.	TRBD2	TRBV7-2	CASSLLAAHEQFF
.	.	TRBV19	CASSIDREANYGYTF
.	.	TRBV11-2	CASSFQSGRSGANVLTF
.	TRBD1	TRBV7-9	CASSPLTGGPDYGYTF
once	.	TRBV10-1	CASSDRASGNTIYF
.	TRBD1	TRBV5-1	CASTPQGASTGELFF
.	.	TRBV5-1	CASRRRPNTGELFF
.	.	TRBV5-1	CASSSEGSDTQYF
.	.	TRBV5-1	CASSPGLGGVQTDTQYF
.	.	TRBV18	CASSPFQGDEQYF
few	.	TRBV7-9	CASSLVRGLEVEQYF
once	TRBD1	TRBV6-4	CASSDSKVGQGLYSNQPQHF
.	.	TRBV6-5	CASSYAPPQKETEAFF
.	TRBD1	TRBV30	CAWSADRGDRYF